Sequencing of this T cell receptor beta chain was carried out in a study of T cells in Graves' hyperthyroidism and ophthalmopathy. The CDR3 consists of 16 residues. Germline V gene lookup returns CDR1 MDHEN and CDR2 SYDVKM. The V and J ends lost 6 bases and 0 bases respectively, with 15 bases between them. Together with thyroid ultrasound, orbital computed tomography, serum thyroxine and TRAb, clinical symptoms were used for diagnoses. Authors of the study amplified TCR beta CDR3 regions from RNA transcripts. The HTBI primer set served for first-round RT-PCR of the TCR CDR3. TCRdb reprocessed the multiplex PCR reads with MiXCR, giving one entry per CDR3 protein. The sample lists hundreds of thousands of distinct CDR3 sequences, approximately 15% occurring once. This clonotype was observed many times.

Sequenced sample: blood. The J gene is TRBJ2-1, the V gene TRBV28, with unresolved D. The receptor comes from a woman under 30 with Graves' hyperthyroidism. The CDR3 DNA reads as TGTGCCAGCAGCGCTGCGTTGGTGGGCTCCTACAATGAGCAGTTCTTC. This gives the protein CASSAALVGSYNEQFF.